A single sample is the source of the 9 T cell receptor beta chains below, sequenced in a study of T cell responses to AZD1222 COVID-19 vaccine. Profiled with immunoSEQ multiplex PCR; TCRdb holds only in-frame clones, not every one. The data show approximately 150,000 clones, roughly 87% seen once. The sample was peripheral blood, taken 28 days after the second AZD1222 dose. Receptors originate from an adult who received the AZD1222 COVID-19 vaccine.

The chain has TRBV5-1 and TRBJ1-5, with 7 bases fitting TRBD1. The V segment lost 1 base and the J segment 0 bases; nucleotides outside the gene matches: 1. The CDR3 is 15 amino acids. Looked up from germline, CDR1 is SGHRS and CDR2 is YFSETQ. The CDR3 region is CASSLTGDSNQPQHF. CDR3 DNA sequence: TGCGCCAGCAGCTTGACAGGGGATAGCAATCAGCCCCAGCATTTT.

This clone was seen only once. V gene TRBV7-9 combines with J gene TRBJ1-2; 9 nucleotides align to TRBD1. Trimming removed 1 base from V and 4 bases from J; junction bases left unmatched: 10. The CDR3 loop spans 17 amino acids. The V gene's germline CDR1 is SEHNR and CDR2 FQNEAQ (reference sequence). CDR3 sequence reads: CASSLETPGQGPYGYTF. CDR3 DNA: TGTGCCAGCAGCTTAGAAACACCGGGACAGGGTCCCTATGGCTACACCTTC.

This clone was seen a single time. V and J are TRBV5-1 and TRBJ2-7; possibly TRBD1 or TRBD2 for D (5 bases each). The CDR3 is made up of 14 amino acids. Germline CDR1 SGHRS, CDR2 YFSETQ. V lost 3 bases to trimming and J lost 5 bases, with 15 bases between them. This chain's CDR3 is CASSSEGSRNEQYF. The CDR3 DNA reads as TGCGCCAGCAGCTCCGAGGGGAGTCGCAACGAGCAGTACTTC. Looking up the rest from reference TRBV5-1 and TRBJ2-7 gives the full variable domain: KAGVTQTPRYLIKTRGQQVTLSCSPISGHRSVSWYQQTPGQGLQFLFEYFSETQRNKGNFPGRFSGRQFSNSRSEMNVSTLELGDSALYLCASSSEGSRNEQYFGPGTRLTVT.

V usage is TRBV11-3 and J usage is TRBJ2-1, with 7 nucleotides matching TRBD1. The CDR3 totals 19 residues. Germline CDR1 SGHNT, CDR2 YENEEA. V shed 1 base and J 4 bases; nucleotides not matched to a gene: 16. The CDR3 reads CASSLGKGAAFDLYNEQFF. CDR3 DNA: TGTGCCAGCAGCTTAGGCAAGGGGGCCGCGTTCGATTTATACAATGAGCAGTTCTTC.

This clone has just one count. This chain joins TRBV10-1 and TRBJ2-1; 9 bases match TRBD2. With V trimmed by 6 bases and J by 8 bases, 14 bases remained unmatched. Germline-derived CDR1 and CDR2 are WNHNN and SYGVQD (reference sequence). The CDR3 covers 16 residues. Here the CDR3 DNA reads TGCGCCAGCAGCCGAGCGGAAGCGGGAGGTAGGGATGAGCAGTTCTTC. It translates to CASSRAEAGGRDEQFF.

In DNA form, the CDR3 reads TGTGCCAGCAGCTTTCGGGACAGGGGCTATCAGCCCCAGCATTTT. This sequence encodes CASSFRDRGYQPQHF. The chain combines TRBV5-8 with TRBJ1-5; 10 nucleotides agree with TRBD1. This CDR3 contains 15 residues. With 2 bases clipped from V and 5 bases from J, the junction kept 4 bases outside the gene matches. Germline V gene lookup returns CDR1 SGHTS and CDR2 YDEGEE.

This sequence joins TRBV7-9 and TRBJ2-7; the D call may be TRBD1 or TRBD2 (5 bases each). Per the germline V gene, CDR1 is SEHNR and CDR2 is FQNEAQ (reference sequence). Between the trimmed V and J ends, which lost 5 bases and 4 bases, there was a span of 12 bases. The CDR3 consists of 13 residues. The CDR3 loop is CASSARDGYEQYF. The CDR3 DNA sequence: TGTGCCAGCAGCGCCCGGGACGGATACGAGCAGTACTTC. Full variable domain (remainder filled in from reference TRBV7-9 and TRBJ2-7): DTGVSQNPRHKITKRGQNVTFRCDPISEHNRLYWYRQTLGQGPEFLTYFQNEAQLEKSRLLSDRFSAERPKGSFSTLEIQRTEQGDSAMYLCASSARDGYEQYFGPGTRLTVT.

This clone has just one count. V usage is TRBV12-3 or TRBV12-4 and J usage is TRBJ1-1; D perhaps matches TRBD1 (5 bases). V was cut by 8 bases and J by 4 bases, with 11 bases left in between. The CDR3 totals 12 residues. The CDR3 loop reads CASCQGGTEAFF. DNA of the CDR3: TGTGCCAGCTGTCAGGGTGGCACTGAAGCTTTCTTT.

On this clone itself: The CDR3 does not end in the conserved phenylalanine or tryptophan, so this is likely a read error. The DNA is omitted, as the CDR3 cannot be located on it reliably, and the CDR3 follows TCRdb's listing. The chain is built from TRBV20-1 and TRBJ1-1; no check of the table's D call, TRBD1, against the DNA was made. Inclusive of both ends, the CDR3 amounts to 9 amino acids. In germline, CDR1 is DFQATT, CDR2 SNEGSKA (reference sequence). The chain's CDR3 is CSAGQGPEG.